This TCR beta chain was sequenced in a study of cytotoxic CD8 clonotypes in ibrutinib-treated CLL. For the study at large: Partial responders 24, complete 2; about twelve progressed and about 14 stayed in remission by median about 5.5 years.

Germline assignment: CDR1 KGHSH and CDR2 LQKENI. V lost 6 bases, J lost 2 bases, and 3 bases stayed unmatched. The CDR3 has 13 amino acids. Generated by immunoSEQ multiplex PCR, the TCRdb table keeps only in-frame clones and is missing some. The repertoire consists of some 290,000 clones, with around four fifths occurring once and the leading ten covering 5.5% to 8%. The sample consisted of PBMCs, taken before ibrutinib treatment. The sequence was obtained from a human donor with chronic lymphocytic leukemia. This chain connects TRBV18 to TRBJ1-2; 7 bases map to TRBD1. The CDR3 sequence: CASSDRANYGYTF. For the CDR3, the DNA is TGTGCCAGCTCTGACAGGGCGAACTATGGCTACACCTTC. The entire variable domain, with the rest obtained from reference TRBV18 and TRBJ1-2, is as follows: NAGVMQNPRHLVRRRGQEARLRCSPMKGHSHVYWYRQLPEEGLKFMVYLQKENIIDESGMPKERFSAEFPKEGPSILRIQQVVRGDSAAYFCASSDRANYGYTFGSGTRLTVV.